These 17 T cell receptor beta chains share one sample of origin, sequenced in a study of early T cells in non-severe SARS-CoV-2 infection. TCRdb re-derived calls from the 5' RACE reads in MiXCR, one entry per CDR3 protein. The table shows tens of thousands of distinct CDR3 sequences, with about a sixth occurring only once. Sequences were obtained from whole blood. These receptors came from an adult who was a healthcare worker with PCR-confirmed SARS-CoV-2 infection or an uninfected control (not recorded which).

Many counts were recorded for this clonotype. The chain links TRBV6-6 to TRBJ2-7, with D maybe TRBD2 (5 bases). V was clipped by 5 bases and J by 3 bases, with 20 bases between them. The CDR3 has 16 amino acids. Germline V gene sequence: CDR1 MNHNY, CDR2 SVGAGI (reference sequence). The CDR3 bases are TGTGCCAGCAGTACCACCGACCGTGGAGCGGTCTACGAGCAGTACTTC. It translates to CASSTTDRGAVYEQYF.

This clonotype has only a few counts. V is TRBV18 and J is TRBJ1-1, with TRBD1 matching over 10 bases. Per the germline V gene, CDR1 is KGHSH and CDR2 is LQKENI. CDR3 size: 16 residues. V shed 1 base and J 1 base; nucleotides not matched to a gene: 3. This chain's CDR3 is CASSPRDRGSNTEAFF. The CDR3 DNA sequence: TGTGCCAGCTCACCACGGGACAGGGGTTCGAACACTGAAGCTTTCTTT.

CDR3 bases: TGTGCCAGCAGTTATTTTGGCGCGGGCAAAGAGACCCAGTACTTC. Translated, it gives CASSYFGAGKETQYF. The chain joins TRBV6-5 to TRBJ2-5, with D perhaps TRBD2 (5 bases). Trimming pared 3 bases from V and 3 bases from J, leaving 14 bases between. This CDR3 is 15 amino acids long. Per the germline V gene, CDR1 is MNHEY and CDR2 is SVGAGI.

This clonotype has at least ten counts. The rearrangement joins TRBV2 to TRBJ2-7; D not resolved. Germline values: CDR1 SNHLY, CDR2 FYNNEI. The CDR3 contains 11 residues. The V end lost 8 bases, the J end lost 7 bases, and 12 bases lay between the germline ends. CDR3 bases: TGTGCCAGCGCTCTTTCGACGGAGCAGTACTTC. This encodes CASALSTEQYF.

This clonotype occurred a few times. In nucleotides, the CDR3 is TGCAGTGCTAGGGTCGGGGGGGCCTACGAGCAGTACTTC. Residues: CSARVGGAYEQYF. V and J are TRBV20-1 and TRBJ2-7, with 8 bases lining up with TRBD2. In germline, CDR1 is DFQATT, CDR2 SNEGSKA (reference sequence). The CDR3 consists of 13 residues. V was clipped by 3 bases and J by 2 bases; unmatched bases: 3.

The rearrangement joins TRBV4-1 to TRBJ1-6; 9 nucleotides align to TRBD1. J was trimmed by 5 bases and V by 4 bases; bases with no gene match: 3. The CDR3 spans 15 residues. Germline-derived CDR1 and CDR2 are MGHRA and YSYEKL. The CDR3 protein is CASSRGQGNNSPLHF. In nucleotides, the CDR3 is TGCGCCAGCAGCCGGGGACAGGGCAATAATTCACCCCTCCACTTT.

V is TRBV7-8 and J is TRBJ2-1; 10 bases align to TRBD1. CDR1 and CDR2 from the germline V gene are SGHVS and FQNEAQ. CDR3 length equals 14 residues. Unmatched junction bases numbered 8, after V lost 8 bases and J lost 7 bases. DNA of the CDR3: TGTGCCAGCCACCCGGGACAGGGGTCAAATGAGCAGTTCTTC. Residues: CASHPGQGSNEQFF. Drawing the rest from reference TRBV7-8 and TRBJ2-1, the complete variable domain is GAGVSQSPRYKVAKRGQDVALRCDPISGHVSLFWYQQALGQGPEFLTYFQNEAQLDKSGLPSDRFFAERPEGSVSTLKIQRTQQEDSAVYLCASHPGQGSNEQFFGPGTRLTVL.

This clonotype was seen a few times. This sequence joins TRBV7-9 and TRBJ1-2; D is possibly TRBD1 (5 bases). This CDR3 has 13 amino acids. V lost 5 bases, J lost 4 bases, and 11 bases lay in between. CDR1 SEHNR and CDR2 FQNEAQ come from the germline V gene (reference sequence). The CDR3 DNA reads TGTGCCAGCAGCCAGGGAGGGGCCTATGGCTACACCTTC. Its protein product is CASSQGGAYGYTF.

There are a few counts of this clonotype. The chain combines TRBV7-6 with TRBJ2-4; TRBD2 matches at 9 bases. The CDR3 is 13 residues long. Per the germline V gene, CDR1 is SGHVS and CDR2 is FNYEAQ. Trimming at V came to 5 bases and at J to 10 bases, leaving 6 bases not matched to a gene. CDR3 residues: CASSQRGEWIQYF. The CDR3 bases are TGTGCCAGCAGCCAGCGGGGGGAGTGGATTCAGTACTTC.

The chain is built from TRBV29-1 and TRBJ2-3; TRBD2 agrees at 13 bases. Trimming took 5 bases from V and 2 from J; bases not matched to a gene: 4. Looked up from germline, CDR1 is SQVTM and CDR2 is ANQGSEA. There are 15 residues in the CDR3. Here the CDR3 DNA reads TGCAGCGTTCGGACTAGCGGGAGTATCACAGATACGCAGTATTTT. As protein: CSVRTSGSITDTQYF.

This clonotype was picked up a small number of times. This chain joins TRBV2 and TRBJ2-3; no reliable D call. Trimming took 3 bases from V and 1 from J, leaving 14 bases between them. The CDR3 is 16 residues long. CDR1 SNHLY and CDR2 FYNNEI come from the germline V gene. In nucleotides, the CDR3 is TGTGCCAGCAGTGATTTATTGCGGAAGCGCACAGATACGCAGTATTTT. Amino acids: CASSDLLRKRTDTQYF.

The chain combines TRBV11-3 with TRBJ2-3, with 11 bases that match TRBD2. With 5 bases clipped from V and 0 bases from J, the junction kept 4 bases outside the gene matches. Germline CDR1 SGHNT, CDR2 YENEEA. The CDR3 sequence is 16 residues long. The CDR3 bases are TGTGCCAGCAGCCCCTGGACTAGCGGGAGCACAGATACGCAGTATTTT. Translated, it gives CASSPWTSGSTDTQYF.

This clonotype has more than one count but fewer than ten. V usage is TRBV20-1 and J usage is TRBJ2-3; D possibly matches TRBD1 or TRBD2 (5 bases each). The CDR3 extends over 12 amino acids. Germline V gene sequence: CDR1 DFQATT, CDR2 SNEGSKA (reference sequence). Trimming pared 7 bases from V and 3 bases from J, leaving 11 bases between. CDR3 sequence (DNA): TGCAGTGTTTGGGGACGTACAGATACGCAGTATTTT. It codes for CSVWGRTDTQYF.

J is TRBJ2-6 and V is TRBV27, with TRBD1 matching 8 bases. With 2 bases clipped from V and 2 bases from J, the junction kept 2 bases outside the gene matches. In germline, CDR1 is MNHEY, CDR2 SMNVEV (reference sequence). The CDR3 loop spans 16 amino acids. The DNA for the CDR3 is TGTGCCAGCAGTTTAGCGACAGGGGCTGGGGCCAACGTCCTGACTTTC. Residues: CASSLATGAGANVLTF.

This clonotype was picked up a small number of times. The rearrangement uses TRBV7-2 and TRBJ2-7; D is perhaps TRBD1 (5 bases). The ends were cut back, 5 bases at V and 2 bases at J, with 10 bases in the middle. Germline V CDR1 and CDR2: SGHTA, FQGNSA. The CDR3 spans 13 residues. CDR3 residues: CASSGASTYEQYF. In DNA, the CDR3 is TGTGCCAGCAGCGGGGCGAGTACCTACGAGCAGTACTTC. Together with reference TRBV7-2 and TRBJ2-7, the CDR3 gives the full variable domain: GAGVSQSPSNKVTEKGKDVELRCDPISGHTALYWYRQSLGQGLEFLIYFQGNSAPDKSGLPSDRFSAERTGGSVSTLTIQRTQQEDSAVYLCASSGASTYEQYFGPGTRLTVT.

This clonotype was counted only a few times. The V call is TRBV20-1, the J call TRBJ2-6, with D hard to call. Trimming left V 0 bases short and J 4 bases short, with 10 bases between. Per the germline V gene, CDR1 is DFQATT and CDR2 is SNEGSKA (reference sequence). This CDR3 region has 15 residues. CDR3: CSARDQGFGANVLTF. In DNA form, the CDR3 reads TGCAGTGCTAGAGATCAAGGGTTCGGGGCCAACGTCCTGACTTTC.

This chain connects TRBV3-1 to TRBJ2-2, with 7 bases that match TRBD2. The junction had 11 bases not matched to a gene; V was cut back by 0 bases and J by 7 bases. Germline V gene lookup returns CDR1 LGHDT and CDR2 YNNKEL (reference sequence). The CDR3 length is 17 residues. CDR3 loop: CASSQDGGRELVGELFF. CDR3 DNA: TGTGCCAGCAGCCAAGATGGTGGGCGGGAGTTAGTCGGGGAGCTGTTTTTT.